Here is one T cell receptor (beta chain) with its context. Its binding antigen is unknown. Base qualities are not provided; no much larger clone lies one nucleotide away. In the paper's terms, the time point label means: cycle 4 day 1 (C4D1), after less than 7 weeks of nivolumab. All trial patients had relapsed after autologous stem cell transplantation, with cohorts A, B and C differing in prior brentuximab vedotin exposure. The trial cohort comprised 56 patients with relapsed/refractory classical Hodgkin lymphoma whose best overall responses were complete response, partial response or progressive disease. Single-agent nivolumab was administered to trial patients in the multi-cohort phase II CheckMate 205 trial. Best overall response was determined by an independent review committee according to the 2007 International Working Group response criteria. Trial PBMCs were collected just before the start of nivolumab (C1D1) and during therapy at cycle 2 day 1 and cycle 4 day 1. Peripheral blood was collected in 8 mL Vacutainer Cell Preparation Tubes, from which PBMCs were isolated by centrifugation and then cryopreserved.

The entry originates in a study of PD-1 blockade in classical Hodgkin lymphoma (dated by TCRdb to 2018 to 2021). As for the study more broadly: Nivolumab dosing was 3 mg/kg intravenously every 2 weeks, continuing until either disease progression or unacceptable toxicity. To define a peripheral blood immune signature of response to PD-1 blockade in classical Hodgkin lymphoma, the study combined TCR beta sequencing with CyTOF.

Genomic DNA was isolated using the Qiagen DNeasy kit from unsorted PBMCs as well as from negatively selected CD4+ and CD8+ fractions. Using primers that anneal to V and J segments, immunoSEQ multiplex PCR amplified the TCR beta CDR3 regions. Amplification bias was minimized using a synthetic immune receptor repertoire, and residual bias was removed computationally after sequencing. The original pipeline was this. Custom Python scripts were used to quantify repertoire diversity as the Shannon entropy index. Unsorted, CD4+ and CD8+ repertoires were examined separately, except in combined analyses, for which CD4+ and CD8+ sequences were merged in silico. Clonal expansion was defined as a frequency increase of at least 2-fold after treatment compared with C1D1, and clones undetected at baseline were assigned a pseudocount of 0.5. Singleton clones were defined as clones with 0 or 1 copy at C1D1, and non-singleton clones were defined as clones with 2 or more copies. Clones expanded in unsorted samples were assigned a CD4+, CD8+ or unknown annotation through matching of protein sequences in sorted samples from the same patient. Wilcoxon tests on paired samples were used to test diversity changes from C1D1 to C4D1. TCRdb mirrors the immuneACCESS table, restricted to in-frame sequences. Some clones are absent from its copies; in checked studies, under half trace to an unresolved V gene, and the reason for the others is unknown. Clone size and V and J calls were adopted from that table, with D and trimming inferred from the DNA. The sample table holds approximately 27,000 clones, of which roughly four fifths were seen once. The top ten hold about 18% of the sample.

V is pared back by 9 bases and J by 1 base, with 3 bases lying between the germline termini. For CDR1 and CDR2, the germline V gene (reference sequence) lists SEHNR and FQNEAQ. The CDR3 goes from the cysteine to the phenylalanine over 10 residues. The entry retains the CDR3 DNA only, 30 bases that are in frame from base 1. The full study reports these points: The study was limited to a single clinical trial cohort, and causes of repertoire differences, possibly disease activity or prior therapy, remained undefined. A significant rise by C4D1 was seen in CD4+ but not CD8+ TCR diversity (p=0.0027 vs p=0.16), with the rise being most apparent in complete responders (p=0.02). Newly diagnosed patients were reported to have lower baseline TCR diversity than healthy donors, and relapsed/refractory patients were reported to have lower baseline TCR diversity still. Lower diversity was seen in patients whose nivolumab began less than 1 year after ASCT, and these patients were left out of later analyses so that immune reconstitution would not confound the results. Baseline diversity similar to that of newly diagnosed patients was observed in trial patients achieving complete response, whereas significantly lower diversity was observed in partial responders and progressors.

This sequence originates from a human donor with classical Hodgkin lymphoma. Specimen: peripheral blood mononuclear cells (PBMCs), collected before the fourth cycle of nivolumab. This sequence uses TRBV7-9 and TRBJ1-1, with the D segment identity uncertain. The CDR3 region reads CASQNTEAFF. The DNA sequence reads TGTGCCAGTCAGAACACTGAAGCTTTCTTT.